This T cell receptor (beta chain) was documented in a study of blood T cell repertoires in COVID-19. This clone has just one count. The germline CDR1 and CDR2 sequences are SGHDN and FVKESK. The CDR3 runs 12 residues. The V gene lost 0 bases and the J gene lost 6 bases, with 3 bases spanning the gap. Generated by immunoSEQ multiplex PCR, the TCRdb table keeps only in-frame clones and is missing some. The data show approximately 46,000 clones, roughly 88% seen once. This receptor was taken from a human donor in a cohort sampled during active COVID-19. Sequenced sample: peripheral blood. V gene TRBV14 combines with J gene TRBJ2-1, with D uncertain. The CDR3 loop is CASSQDVNEQFF. The CDR3 DNA reads as TGTGCCAGCAGCCAAGACGTCAATGAGCAGTTCTTC.